This is a list of T cell receptor beta chains from one sample in a study of Ad26.COV2.S vaccination and SARS-CoV-2 variants. The assay was immunoSEQ multiplex PCR, and TCRdb's table has in-frame clones only and misses some. The sample includes about 87,000 clones, roughly 85% of them seen just once. This specimen consisted of peripheral blood, obtained after recovery from COVID-19. These receptors all come from a human donor who had recovered from COVID-19. Each CDR3 is given with its conserved first and last residue. Fields, in order: V gene, J gene, D gene, clone size, CDR3 protein, CDR3 DNA. D genes are given only for firm matches. Rows may omit the clone size; those that give it use once, few, many or a size class.

v_gene: TRBV21-1
j_gene: TRBJ2-1
d_gene: -
abundance: -
CDR3aa: CASSKAVRRVKYNEQFF
CDR3nt: TGTGCCAGCAGCAAAGCCGTCCGGAGGGTAAAATACAATGAGCAGTTCTTC

v_gene: TRBV10-3
j_gene: TRBJ2-7
d_gene: -
abundance: -
CDR3aa: CAISESFYEQYF
CDR3nt: TGTGCCATCAGTGAGTCTTTCTACGAGCAGTACTTC

v_gene: TRBV12-3/TRBV12-4
j_gene: TRBJ2-6
d_gene: -
abundance: once
CDR3aa: CASSLGGANVLTF
CDR3nt: TGTGCCAGCAGTTTAGGTGGGGCCAACGTCCTGACTTTC

v_gene: TRBV18
j_gene: TRBJ1-2
d_gene: -
abundance: -
CDR3aa: CASSRDINYGYTF
CDR3nt: TGTGCCAGCTCACGCGACATAAACTATGGCTACACCTTC

v_gene: TRBV28
j_gene: TRBJ1-1
d_gene: -
abundance: -
CDR3aa: CASSFGGATEAFF
CDR3nt: TGTGCCAGCAGTTTCGGGGGGGCCACTGAAGCTTTCTTT

v_gene: TRBV18
j_gene: TRBJ2-1
d_gene: TRBD2
abundance: -
CDR3aa: CASSTWGRDPQQFF
CDR3nt: TGTGCCAGCTCAACATGGGGGAGGGATCCCCAACAGTTCTTC

v_gene: TRBV5-1
j_gene: TRBJ2-7
d_gene: -
abundance: -
CDR3aa: CASSTGRRVELEQYF
CDR3nt: TGCGCCAGCAGCACAGGAAGGAGGGTTGAGTTGGAGCAGTACTTC

v_gene: TRBV5-1
j_gene: TRBJ1-2
d_gene: TRBD1
abundance: once
CDR3aa: CASSVGQNYGYTF
CDR3nt: TGCGCCAGCAGCGTGGGACAGAACTATGGCTACACCTTC

v_gene: TRBV7-6
j_gene: TRBJ1-2
d_gene: -
abundance: -
CDR3aa: CASSLEGLSGYTF
CDR3nt: TGTGCCAGCAGCTTAGAAGGTCTGAGTGGCTACACCTTC

v_gene: TRBV29-1
j_gene: TRBJ1-2
d_gene: -
abundance: once
CDR3aa: CSVVGEDGYTF
CDR3nt: TGCAGCGTTGTTGGGGAGGATGGCTACACCTTC

v_gene: TRBV12-3/TRBV12-4
j_gene: TRBJ1-2
d_gene: -
abundance: -
CDR3aa: CASSLNNYGYTF
CDR3nt: TGTGCCAGCAGTTTAAATAACTATGGCTACACCTTC

v_gene: TRBV5-4
j_gene: TRBJ2-1
d_gene: -
abundance: -
CDR3aa: CASSFQGSNEQFF
CDR3nt: TGTGCCAGCAGCTTCCAGGGATCGAATGAGCAGTTCTTC

v_gene: TRBV9
j_gene: TRBJ1-3
d_gene: -
abundance: few
CDR3aa: CASSVEGLSSGNTIYF
CDR3nt: TGTGCCAGCAGCGTAGAGGGTCTTAGCTCTGGAAACACCATATATTTT

v_gene: TRBV19
j_gene: TRBJ1-1
d_gene: TRBD1
abundance: -
CDR3aa: CASRTKTGGQNTEAFF
CDR3nt: TGTGCCAGTAGAACAAAGACAGGGGGCCAGAACACTGAAGCTTTCTTT

v_gene: TRBV4-3
j_gene: TRBJ2-3
d_gene: -
abundance: -
CDR3aa: CASSQEPGALPVDTQYF
CDR3nt: TGCGCCAGCAGCCAAGAACCAGGGGCTTTACCCGTAGATACGCAGTATTTT

v_gene: TRBV28
j_gene: TRBJ1-5
d_gene: -
abundance: -
CDR3aa: CASSPLGGTHQPQHF
CDR3nt: TGTGCCAGCAGCCCCCTGGGGGGTACCCATCAGCCCCAGCATTTT

v_gene: TRBV13
j_gene: TRBJ2-7
d_gene: TRBD1
abundance: -
CDR3aa: CASSTRQGAYEQYF
CDR3nt: TGTGCCAGCAGCACCAGACAGGGGGCCTACGAGCAGTACTTC

v_gene: TRBV6-1
j_gene: TRBJ2-3
d_gene: -
abundance: -
CDR3aa: CASSERSGVPETDTQYF
CDR3nt: TGTGCCAGCAGTGAACGGTCAGGGGTCCCCGAAACAGATACGCAGTATTTT

v_gene: TRBV2
j_gene: TRBJ1-6
d_gene: -
abundance: once
CDR3aa: CASSEDEVISYNSPLHF
CDR3nt: TGTGCCAGCAGTGAAGACGAGGTGATCTCCTATAATTCACCCCTCCACTTT

v_gene: TRBV28
j_gene: TRBJ2-2
d_gene: -
abundance: -
CDR3aa: CASSPTFTGELFF
CDR3nt: TGTGCCAGCAGTCCGACTTTCACCGGGGAGCTGTTTTTT